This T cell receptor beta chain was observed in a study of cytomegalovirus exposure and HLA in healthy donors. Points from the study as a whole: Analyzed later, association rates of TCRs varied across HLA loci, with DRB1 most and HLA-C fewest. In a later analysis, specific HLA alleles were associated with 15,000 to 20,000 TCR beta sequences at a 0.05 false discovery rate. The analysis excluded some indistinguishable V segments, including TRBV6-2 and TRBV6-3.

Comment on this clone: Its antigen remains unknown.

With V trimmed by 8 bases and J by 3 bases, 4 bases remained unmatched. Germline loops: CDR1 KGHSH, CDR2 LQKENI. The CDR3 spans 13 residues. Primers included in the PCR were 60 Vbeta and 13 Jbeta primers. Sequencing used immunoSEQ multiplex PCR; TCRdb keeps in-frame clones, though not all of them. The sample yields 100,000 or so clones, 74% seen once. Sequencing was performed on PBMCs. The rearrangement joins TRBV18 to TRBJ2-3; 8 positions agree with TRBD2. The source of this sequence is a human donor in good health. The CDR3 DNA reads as TGTGCCAGCCAAGGGACTAGAACAGATACGCAGTATTTT. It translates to CASQGTRTDTQYF.